The source of this TCR beta chain is a study of blood T cells in healthy people across ages. Samples each had at least 5 micrograms of total RNA extracted. Primers used in a second PCR of roughly 7 to 11 cycles were a sample-barcoded 5' primer and a J-beta primer mix. No fewer than 3 million CDR3-containing paired-end reads came from each sample. From the 5' RACE reads, TCRdb called clonotypes with MiXCR, one entry per CDR3 protein. Of 750,000 to 950,000 distinct CDR3 sequences in the sample, about 55% were seen once. Sequenced material: blood. This receptor was taken from an elderly man in good health.

The CDR3 spells CASSAFLGLAGGPGEQFF. The CDR3 coding sequence is TGTGCCAGCAGTGCGTTCTTGGGACTAGCGGGAGGGCCAGGTGAGCAGTTCTTC. The gene calls are TRBV6-1 and TRBJ2-1, with 16 positions matching TRBD2. CDR1 MNHNS and CDR2 SASEGT come from the germline V gene. The CDR3 is 18 residues long. Trimming took 4 bases from V and 9 from J; bases not matched to a gene: 12.